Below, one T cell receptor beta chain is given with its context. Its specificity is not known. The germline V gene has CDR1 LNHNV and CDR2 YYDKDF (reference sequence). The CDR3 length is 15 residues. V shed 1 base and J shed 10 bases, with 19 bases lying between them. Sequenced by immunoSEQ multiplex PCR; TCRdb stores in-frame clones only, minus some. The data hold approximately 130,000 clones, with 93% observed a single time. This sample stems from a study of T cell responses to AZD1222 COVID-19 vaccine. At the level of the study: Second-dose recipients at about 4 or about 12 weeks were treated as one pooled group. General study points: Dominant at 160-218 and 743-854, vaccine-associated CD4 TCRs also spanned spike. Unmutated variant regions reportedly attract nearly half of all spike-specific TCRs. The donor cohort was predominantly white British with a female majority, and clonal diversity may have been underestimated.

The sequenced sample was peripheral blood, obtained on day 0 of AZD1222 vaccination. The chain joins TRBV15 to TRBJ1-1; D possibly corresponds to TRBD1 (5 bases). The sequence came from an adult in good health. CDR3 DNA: TGTGCCACCAGCAGAGGTCAGGTCGGGGGAGCGGGAGCTTTCTTT. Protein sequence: CATSRGQVGGAGAFF.